This record looks at one TCR beta chain sequence and its context. The sample comes from a study of shared clonotypes between healthy human individuals. Profiling relied on immunoSEQ multiplex PCR, and the TCRdb table lists in-frame clones only, not all of them. The sample yields some 1,600,000 clones, approximately 98% seen once. This CDR3 is 15 amino acids long. The germline gives CDR1 MGHDK, CDR2 SYGVNS. V was trimmed by 7 bases and J by 5 bases, leaving 20 bases between them. The rearrangement uses TRBV25-1 and TRBJ1-1; D not certain. This clonotype was obtained from a young man in good health. The sample consisted of naive CD4+ T cells sorted from blood. The subset here: CD45RA+ positively selected. The CDR3 region is CASKPGTYERTEAFF. CDR3 bases: TGTGCCAGCAAACCAGGCACCTACGAGCGGACTGAAGCTTTCTTT.